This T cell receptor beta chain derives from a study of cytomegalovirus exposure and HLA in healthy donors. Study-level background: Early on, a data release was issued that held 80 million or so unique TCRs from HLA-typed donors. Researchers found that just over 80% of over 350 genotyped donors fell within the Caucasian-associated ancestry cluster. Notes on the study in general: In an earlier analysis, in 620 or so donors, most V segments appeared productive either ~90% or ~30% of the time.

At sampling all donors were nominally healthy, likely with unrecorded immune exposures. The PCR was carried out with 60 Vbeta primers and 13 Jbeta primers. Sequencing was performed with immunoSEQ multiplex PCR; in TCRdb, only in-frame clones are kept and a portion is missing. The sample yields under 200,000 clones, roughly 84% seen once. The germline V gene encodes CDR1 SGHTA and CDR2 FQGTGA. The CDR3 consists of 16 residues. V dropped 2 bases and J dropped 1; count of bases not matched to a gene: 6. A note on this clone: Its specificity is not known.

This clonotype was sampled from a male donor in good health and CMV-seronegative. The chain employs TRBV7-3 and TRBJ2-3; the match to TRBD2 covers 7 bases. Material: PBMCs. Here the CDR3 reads CASSLDILAGTDTQYF. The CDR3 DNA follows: TGTGCCAGCAGCTTAGATATCCTAGCGGGCACAGATACGCAGTATTTT.